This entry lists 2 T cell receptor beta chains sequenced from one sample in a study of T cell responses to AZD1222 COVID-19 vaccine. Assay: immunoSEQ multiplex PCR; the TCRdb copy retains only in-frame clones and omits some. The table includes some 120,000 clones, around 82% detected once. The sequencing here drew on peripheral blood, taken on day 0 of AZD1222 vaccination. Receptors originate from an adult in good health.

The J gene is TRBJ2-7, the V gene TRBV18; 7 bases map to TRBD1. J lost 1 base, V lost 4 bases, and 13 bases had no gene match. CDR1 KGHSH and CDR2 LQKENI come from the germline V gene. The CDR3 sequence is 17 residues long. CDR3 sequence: CASSLKTTGAPSYEQYF. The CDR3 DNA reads TGTGCCAGCTCACTAAAAACAACAGGGGCTCCTTCCTACGAGCAGTACTTC.

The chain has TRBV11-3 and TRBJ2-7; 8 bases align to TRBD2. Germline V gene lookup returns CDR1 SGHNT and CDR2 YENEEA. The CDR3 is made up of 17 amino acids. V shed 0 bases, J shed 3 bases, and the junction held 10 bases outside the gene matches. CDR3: CASSLDLAGLGVYEQYF. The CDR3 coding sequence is TGTGCCAGCAGCTTAGATTTAGCGGGACTAGGAGTCTACGAGCAGTACTTC.